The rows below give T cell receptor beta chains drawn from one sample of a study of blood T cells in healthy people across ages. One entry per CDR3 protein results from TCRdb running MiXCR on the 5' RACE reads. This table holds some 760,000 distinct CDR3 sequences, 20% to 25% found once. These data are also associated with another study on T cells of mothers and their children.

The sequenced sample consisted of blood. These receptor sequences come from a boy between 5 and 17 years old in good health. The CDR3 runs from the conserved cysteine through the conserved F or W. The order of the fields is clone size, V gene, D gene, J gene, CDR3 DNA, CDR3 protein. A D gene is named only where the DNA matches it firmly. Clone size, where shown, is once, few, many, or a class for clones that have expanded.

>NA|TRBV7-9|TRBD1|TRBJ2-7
TGTGCCAGCAGACCTAGACAGGGCCGGTACTACGAGCAGTACTTC
CASRPRQGRYYEQYF
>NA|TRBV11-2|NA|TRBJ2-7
TGTGCCAGCAGACCAGAAAGGGTCGCCTACGAGCAGTACTTC
CASRPERVAYEQYF
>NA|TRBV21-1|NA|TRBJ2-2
TGTGCCAGCAGCCTCTGGGAATCCACCGGGGAGCTGTTTTTT
CASSLWESTGELFF
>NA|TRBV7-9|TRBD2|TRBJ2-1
TGTGCCAGCAGCCCTGGGAGGGGCTCCTACAATGAGCAGTTCTTC
CASSPGRGSYNEQFF
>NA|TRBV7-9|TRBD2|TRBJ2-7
TGTGCCAGCAGCCCAAAACTTACTAGCGGGGCCACCTACGAGCAGTACTTC
CASSPKLTSGATYEQYF
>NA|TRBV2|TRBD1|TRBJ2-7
TGTGCCAGCAACGGACAGGGTAGCTCCTACGAGCAGTACTTC
CASNGQGSSYEQYF
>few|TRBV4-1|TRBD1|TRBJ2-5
TGCGCCAGCAGCCCCTCCCCAGGGGGCGAGACCCAGTACTTC
CASSPSPGGETQYF
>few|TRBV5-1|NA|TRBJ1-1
TGCGCCACGGCACGACTTACCGGTGGAACTGAAGCCTTCTTT
CATARLTGGTEAFF
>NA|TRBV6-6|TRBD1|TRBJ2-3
TGTGCCAGCAGTTACGACTTTCAGGGGGCTGGAGATACGCAGTATTTT
CASSYDFQGAGDTQYF
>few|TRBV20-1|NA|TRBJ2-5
TGCAGTGCTAGAGTTCAGTACCAAGAGACCCAGTACTTC
CSARVQYQETQYF
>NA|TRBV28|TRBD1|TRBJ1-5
TGTGCCAGCAGTTCCCCCCAGGGGGTTGGCCAGCCCCAGCATTTT
CASSSPQGVGQPQHF
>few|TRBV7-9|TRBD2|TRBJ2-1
TGTGCCAGCAGCCCGTGGACGGATCTAGCGGGGCTTAATGAGCAGTTCTTC
CASSPWTDLAGLNEQFF
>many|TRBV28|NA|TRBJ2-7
TGTGCCAGCAGTGCTCAGGGATCCTACGAGCAGTACTTC
CASSAQGSYEQYF